This T cell receptor beta chain was identified in a study of CXCR3-negative and CXCR3-positive naive CD8 T cells. Study conclusions and caveats: CXCR3-positive naive cells had TRB CDR3s that were more hydrophobic than CXCR3-negative naive cells had. Similarly elevated diversity marked both naive subsets, with memory CD8+ cells showing far lower diversity.

In germline, CDR1 is MNHNS, CDR2 SASEGT. This CDR3 is built from 17 residues. Libraries were UMI-labeled 5' RACE TRB cDNA. TCRdb reprocessed the 5' RACE reads and keeps a single row for each CDR3 protein, giving no DNA. In total, the table holds 150,000 to 170,000 distinct CDR3 sequences. Naive CD8+ T cells had a CD45RO-CCR7+CD27+CD95- phenotype. Details on this clonotype: What it binds is unknown.

The rearrangement links TRBV6-1 to TRBJ2-1; with no DNA, the TCRdb D assignment of TRBD2 cannot be verified. Sequencing was carried out using naive CXCR3+ CD8+ T cells from blood. Described subset: CD45RO-CCR7+CD27+CD95- naive CD8+ T cells expressing CXCR3 (TNR3+). This clonotype originated in a human donor in good health. Some clones in this sample may be carry-over from other donors' samples. The CDR3 spells CASSELTTGPSWHEQFF.